This TCR beta chain comes out of a study of regulatory T cells in long-lasting Graves disease. In building TCR beta libraries, iRepertoire HTBI primers were used together with Arm-PCR of CDR3 regions. TCRdb re-derived calls from the multiplex PCR reads in MiXCR, one entry per CDR3 protein. The sample consists of a few hundred thousand distinct CDR3 sequences, about 13% of them appearing once. This clonotype was recorded at least ten times. Time point in this sample: newly diagnosed GD, antithyroid drugs for less than 3 months. Generation of the TCR library employed RNA extracted from PBMCs. V was pared by 2 bases and J by 5 bases, with 5 bases of the junction left unmatched. Germline CDR1 is KGHDR and CDR2 is SFDVKD. This CDR3 has 16 amino acids. These records were also assigned to another study, of T cells in Graves' hyperthyroidism and ophthalmopathy. In that study: A set of HTBI primers served as the primers for a first-round RT-PCR of the TCR CDR3.

This sequence was found in a man aged 25-45 years with Graves disease. The sequences come from peripheral blood mononuclear cells (PBMCs), collected at new diagnosis, from a patient treated with antithyroid drugs. V usage is TRBV24-1 and J usage is TRBJ2-2; 9 nucleotides align to TRBD2. The CDR3 region is CATSDWSGRLTGELFF. For the CDR3, the DNA is TGTGCCACCAGTGATTGGAGCGGGAGGTTGACCGGGGAGCTGTTTTTT.